The source of this TCR beta chain is a study of blood T cell repertoires in COVID-19. Study-wide background: Samples came from the United States, Italy and Spain, spanning acute and convalescent COVID-19. PBMCs, B-cell-depleted T cells, or T cells were the source of the cDNA or gDNA that made up the material.

The CDR3 loop spans 16 amino acids. Germline V CDR1 and CDR2: MNHEY, SVGEGT. Trimming stripped 6 bases from V and 5 bases from J, with 21 bases between. This clone was counted between two and nine times. Original methodology: By means of reference gene primer amplification, nucleated cell counts were estimated. The assay was immunoSEQ multiplex PCR, and TCRdb's table has in-frame clones only and misses some. For V, J and clone size, that table is used; D and trimming come from the DNA. Of about 73,000 clones in the sample, roughly 88% were seen once. The rearrangement joins TRBV6-2 or TRBV6-3 to TRBJ2-3; a weak D match, TRBD2 (6 bases). The source of this sequence is a man of 80 years or more with active or convalescent COVID-19. Specimen: peripheral blood. The CDR3 bases are TGTGCCAGCAGCACGAGGGACTTTCTAAGCCGAGATACGCAGTATTTT. It specifies CASSTRDFLSRDTQYF.